This TCR beta chain emerged from a study of cytomegalovirus exposure and HLA in healthy donors. Looked up from germline, CDR1 is SQVTM and CDR2 is ANQGSEA. The CDR3 has 14 residues. Trimming at V came to 7 bases and at J to 2 bases, leaving 7 bases not matched to a gene. In the PCR, 60 Vbeta and 13 Jbeta primers were used. Repertoires were generated with immunoSEQ multiplex PCR, while TCRdb's copy carries only in-frame clones and drops some. This table has 150,000 or so clones, around 80% appearing once. The material sequenced was PBMCs. This TCR came from a man under 40 in good health and CMV-seropositive. The chain carries TRBV29-1 and TRBJ1-2; the match to TRBD1 covers 10 bases. CDR3 sequence: CSGWDRGLNYGYTF. The CDR3 DNA reads as TGCAGCGGGTGGGACAGGGGACTAAACTATGGCTACACCTTC.